A single sample gave rise to the 2 T cell receptor beta chains below, sequenced in a study of radiotherapy plus CTLA-4 blockade in lung cancer. Generated by immunoSEQ multiplex PCR, the TCRdb table keeps only in-frame clones and is missing some. This sample has 55,000 to 80,000 clones; over 75% occur once, and the top ten carry 40%. The specimen was peripheral blood, collected from a patient treated with radiotherapy plus ipilimumab. The receptor set was obtained from a human donor with non-small cell lung cancer that progressed on radiotherapy plus ipilimumab.

The V call is TRBV2, the J call TRBJ1-4, with D possibly matching TRBD1 (6 bases). The germline V gene has CDR1 SNHLY and CDR2 FYNNEI. CDR3 length: 15 residues. The V gene lost 5 bases and the J gene lost 3 bases, with 13 bases spanning the gap. CDR3 in amino acids: CASSTARTANEKLFF. CDR3 coding DNA: TGTGCCAGCAGTACCGCCCGGACAGCTAATGAAAAACTGTTTTTT. The whole variable domain, filled in from reference TRBV2 and TRBJ1-4, reads EPEVTQTPSHQVTQMGQEVILRCVPISNHLYFYWYRQILGQKVEFLVSFYNNEISEKSEIFDDQFSVERPDGSNFTLKIRSTKLEDSAMYFCASSTARTANEKLFFGSGTQLSVL.

CDR3 sequence: CASSFPQGEQFF. As DNA, the CDR3 is TGTGCCAGCAGTTTCCCCCAAGGAGAGCAGTTCTTC. The chain has TRBV27 and TRBJ2-1; unclear D gene. Germline V gives CDR1 MNHEY, CDR2 SMNVEV (reference sequence). V was shortened by 3 bases and J by 10 bases, with 10 bases between the two germline ends. CDR3 length: 12 amino acids.